This TCR beta chain came from a study of T cells after yellow fever vaccination. This clonotype was found many times. A single record per CDR3 protein comes from TCRdb applying MiXCR to the 5' RACE reads. The table includes approximately 150,000 distinct CDR3 sequences, 7.7% detected once. This clonotype was sampled from a man aged 30 to 39 who received the YFV17D yellow fever vaccine. This material consisted of CD4+ T cells sorted from PBMCs, taken 5 days after the yellow fever booster vaccination.

The CDR3 coding sequence is TGCAGCGTCAGCGGTAGGGGGTGGAAAGAGACCCAGTACTTC. As protein: CSVSGRGWKETQYF. The genes are TRBV29-1 and TRBJ2-5, with a tentative D call TRBD1 (6 bases). With 6 bases removed from V and 3 bases from J, the gap between germline ends came to 17 bases. The CDR3 length is 14 residues. Germline loops: CDR1 SQVTM, CDR2 ANQGSEA.